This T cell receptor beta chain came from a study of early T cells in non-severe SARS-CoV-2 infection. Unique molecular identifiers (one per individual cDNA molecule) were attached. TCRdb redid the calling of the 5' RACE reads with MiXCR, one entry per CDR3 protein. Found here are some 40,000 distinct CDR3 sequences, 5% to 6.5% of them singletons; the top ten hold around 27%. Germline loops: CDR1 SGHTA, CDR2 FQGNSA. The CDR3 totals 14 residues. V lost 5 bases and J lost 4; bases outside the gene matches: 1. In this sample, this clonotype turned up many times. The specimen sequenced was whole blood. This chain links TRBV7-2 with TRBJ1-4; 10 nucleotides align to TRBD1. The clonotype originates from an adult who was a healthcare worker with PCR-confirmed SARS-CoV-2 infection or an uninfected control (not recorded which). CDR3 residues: CASSRDRGNEKLFF. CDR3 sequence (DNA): TGTGCCAGCAGCCGGGACAGGGGTAATGAAAAACTGTTTTTT.